The 25 T cell receptor beta chains below all came from one sample that was sequenced in a study of blood T cell repertoires in COVID-19. TCRdb keeps only in-frame clones here, not all; method: immunoSEQ multiplex PCR. The sample has hundreds of thousands of clones, about 87% seen once. The material sequenced was PBMCs or T cells enriched from blood (not recorded which). The receptors were gathered from a woman between 50 and 59 years old who had recovered from COVID-19.

This sequence joins TRBV29-1 and TRBJ1-6, with D possibly TRBD1 on 5 matching bases. The V end lost 4 bases, the J end lost 8 bases, and 12 bases lay between the germline ends. Per the germline V gene, CDR1 is SQVTM and CDR2 is ANQGSEA. There are 13 residues in the CDR3. CDR3 region: CSVAAGFDSPLHF. The CDR3 region has the DNA TGCAGCGTTGCAGCAGGGTTTGATTCACCCCTCCACTTT.

This chain links TRBV3-1 (or the pseudogene TRBV3-2) with TRBJ1-2, with D unclear. Trimming removed 2 bases at V and 3 bases at J, with 10 bases between. The CDR3 covers 14 residues. Germline CDR1 LGHDT, CDR2 YNNKEL (reference sequence). The DNA of the CDR3 is TGTGCCAGCAGCCAATCTGGAGTGGACTATGGCTACACCTTC. It specifies CASSQSGVDYGYTF.

The chain recombines TRBV14 with TRBJ2-1, with 7 nucleotides matching TRBD2. This CDR3 is built from 17 residues. Germline-derived CDR1 and CDR2 are SGHDN and FVKESK. J lost 5 bases, V lost 4 bases, and 14 bases had no gene match. The CDR3 coding sequence is TGTGCCAGCAGCCCTCGCCTGGGTCTAGCGGAGAACAATGAGCAGTTCTTC. Its protein product is CASSPRLGLAENNEQFF.

This chain uses TRBV9 with TRBJ1-2, with D unclear. Trimming cost V 4 bases and J 7 bases, with 23 bases left between them. Germline CDR1 reads SGDLS; CDR2 reads YYNGEE. This CDR3 has 16 amino acids. The chain's CDR3 is CASSPRRGMGESGYTF. CDR3 nucleotide sequence: TGTGCCAGCAGCCCGAGGCGCGGGATGGGAGAAAGTGGCTACACCTTC. The full variable domain, in which reference TRBV9 and TRBJ1-2 provide the parts outside the CDR3, is DSGVTQTPKHLITATGQRVTLRCSPRSGDLSVYWYQQSLDQGLQFLIQYYNGEERAKGNILERFSAQQFPDLHSELNLSSLELGDSALYFCASSPRRGMGESGYTFGSGTRLTVV.

The chain is built from TRBV19 and TRBJ2-1, with TRBD1 matching 10 bases. The CDR3 has 15 amino acids. After removal of 6 bases from V and 8 bases from J, the junction contained 10 bases not matched to a gene. Germline V gene lookup returns CDR1 LNHDA and CDR2 SQIVND (reference sequence). The CDR3 loop is CASRPTGTGDDEQFF. As DNA, the CDR3 is TGTGCCAGTAGACCGACCGGGACAGGGGACGATGAGCAGTTCTTC.

The CDR3 loop is CASSSPAGALYEQYF. The DNA of the CDR3 is TGTGCCAGCAGTTCCCCAGCGGGAGCGCTATACGAGCAGTACTTC. The rearrangement joins TRBV27 to TRBJ2-7, with 8 bases aligning to TRBD2. CDR1 and CDR2 from the germline V gene are MNHEY and SMNVEV (reference sequence). This CDR3 has 15 amino acids. Trimming at V came to 4 bases and at J to 4 bases, leaving 9 bases not matched to a gene.

The rearrangement links TRBV7-9 to TRBJ2-3, with D possibly matching TRBD2 (6 bases). Germline CDR1 SEHNR, CDR2 FQNEAQ (reference sequence). V was pared by 7 bases and J by 0 bases, with 17 bases between. The CDR3 runs 16 residues. As DNA, the CDR3 is TGTGCCAGCACCCCTCTGGGGGAGGTTAGCACAGATACGCAGTATTTT. It codes for CASTPLGEVSTDTQYF.

V usage is TRBV28 and J usage is TRBJ1-1; 9 nucleotides align to TRBD1. The germline CDR1 and CDR2 sequences are MDHEN and SYDVKM. The CDR3 is made up of 17 amino acids. J was trimmed by 4 bases and V by 6 bases; bases with no gene match: 15. The DNA for the CDR3 is TGTGCCAGCAGGCCGCCGGGACAGGGTGGTGGAGGCACTGAAGCTTTCTTT. Residues: CASRPPGQGGGGTEAFF.

CDR3 coding DNA: TGCGCCAGCAGCTTGTTTCGCAGGGGGAATGCGAACATTCAGTACTTC. Translated: CASSLFRRGNANIQYF. The V gene is TRBV5-1, the J gene TRBJ2-4; 7 bases are shared with TRBD1. The CDR3 contains 16 residues. CDR1 and CDR2 (germline): SGHRS, YFSETQ. V was pared by 1 base and J by 7 bases, with 11 bases of the junction left unmatched.

The chain couples TRBV10-3 to TRBJ1-1, with 9 bases matching TRBD1. This CDR3 has 14 amino acids. Germline V CDR1 and CDR2: ENHRY, SYGVKD. V lost 7 bases, J lost 5 bases, and 8 bases stayed unmatched. This CDR3 is CAIMRTGTGTEAFF. In DNA, the CDR3 is TGTGCCATCATGCGGACAGGGACAGGGACTGAAGCTTTCTTT.

The rearrangement uses TRBV19 and TRBJ1-1; D might be TRBD1 (5 bases). From germline, CDR1 is LNHDA and CDR2 SQIVND (reference sequence). Trimming pared 5 bases from V and 5 bases from J, leaving 9 bases between. The CDR3 has 12 residues. DNA of the CDR3: TGTGCCAGTAGTTTCGGGGGAACTGAAGCTTTCTTT. Translation: CASSFGGTEAFF.

Notes on this clone: The sample holds other DNA sequences that translate to the same CDR3. This rearrangement joins TRBV18 to TRBJ1-5; tentatively, D is TRBD1 (6 bases). Germline CDR1 and CDR2: KGHSH and LQKENI. Trimming shortened V by 2 bases and J by 7 bases, and 12 bases separated the two germline ends. The CDR3 runs to 14 residues. DNA of the CDR3: TGTGCCAGCTCACCAGGGCAGGGGCTGCAGCCCCAGCATTTT. It codes for CASSPGQGLQPQHF. The variable domain in full, completed from reference TRBV18 and TRBJ1-5, reads NAGVMQNPRHLVRRRGQEARLRCSPMKGHSHVYWYRQLPEEGLKFMVYLQKENIIDESGMPKERFSAEFPKEGPSILRIQQVVRGDSAAYFCASSPGQGLQPQHFGDGTRLSIL.

V usage is TRBV5-4 and J usage is TRBJ1-6; 9 nucleotides align to TRBD1. This CDR3 contains 15 residues. V gave up 4 bases and J gave up 8 bases; unmatched junction bases: 7. CDR1 is SGHNT, CDR2 YYREEE, per germline (reference sequence). The CDR3 DNA reads as TGTGCCAGCAGCGCCCGGGACAGGGATTATTCACCCCTCCACTTT. This gives the protein CASSARDRDYSPLHF. The full variable domain, completed using reference TRBV5-4 and TRBJ1-6, is ETGVTQSPTHLIKTRGQQVTLRCSSQSGHNTVSWYQQALGQGPQFIFQYYREEENGRGNFPPRFSGLQFPNYSSELNVNALELDDSALYLCASSARDRDYSPLHFGNGTRLTVT.

The CDR3 region is CASSPNRGGGETQYF. CDR3 in DNA: TGTGCCAGCAGCCCAAATAGAGGGGGCGGGGAGACCCAGTACTTC. The chain recombines TRBV2 with TRBJ2-5; 7 bases are shared with TRBD1. Unmatched junction bases numbered 12, after V lost 6 bases and J lost 5 bases. From germline, CDR1 is SNHLY and CDR2 FYNNEI. The CDR3 spans 15 residues.

This chain connects TRBV14 to TRBJ1-1; 12 positions agree with TRBD1. V dropped 0 bases and J dropped 0; count of bases not matched to a gene: 14. Per the germline V gene, CDR1 is SGHDN and CDR2 is FVKESK. There are 21 residues in the CDR3. DNA for the CDR3: TGTGCCAGCAGCCAAGAAGGCGGGACAGGGGGCGCATGGCTCCTGAACACTGAAGCTTTCTTT. It is translated as CASSQEGGTGGAWLLNTEAFF.

A note on this clone: One junction end disagrees with the germline gene, perhaps due to a read error. The V and J genes are TRBV19 and TRBJ2-2, with 7 bases that match TRBD1. There are 15 residues in the CDR3. Germline V gene lookup returns CDR1 LNHDA and CDR2 SQIVND (reference sequence). The CDR3 DNA reads as TGTGCCAGTAGTGTAGACAGGGTGAGAACCGGGGAGCTGTTTTTT. Its translation: CASSVDRVRTGELFF.

J is TRBJ1-5 and V is TRBV7-2; the match to TRBD1 covers 9 bases. The CDR3 spans 15 residues. Looked up from germline, CDR1 is SGHTA and CDR2 is FQGNSA. Trimming took 4 bases from V and 2 from J; bases not matched to a gene: 3. In DNA, the CDR3 is TGTGCCAGCAGCTCACAGGGGGCGGGCAATCAGCCCCAGCATTTT. Protein product: CASSSQGAGNQPQHF.

This chain joins TRBV7-2 and TRBJ1-5; D remains unclear. The V and J ends lost 2 bases and 2 bases respectively, with 4 bases between them. The CDR3 is made up of 13 amino acids. Per the germline V gene, CDR1 is SGHTA and CDR2 is FQGNSA. CDR3 protein: CASSLHGNQPQHF. CDR3 sequence (DNA): TGTGCCAGCAGCTTACATGGCAATCAGCCCCAGCATTTT.

This chain uses TRBV4-3 with TRBJ1-3, with 7 bases identical to TRBD1. Trimming removed 0 bases from V and 7 bases from J; junction bases left unmatched: 6. The germline V gene encodes CDR1 LGHNA and CDR2 YSLEER. CDR3 length equals 15 residues. The CDR3 loop reads CASSQDIDRVNTIYF. The CDR3 nucleotides are TGCGCCAGCAGCCAAGATATAGACAGGGTGAACACCATATATTTT.

J is TRBJ1-5 and V is TRBV6-6; 9 bases map to TRBD1. This CDR3 contains 22 residues. Germline CDR1 and CDR2: MNHNY and SVGAGI (reference sequence). V lost 5 bases and J lost 0; bases outside the gene matches: 23. The DNA of the CDR3 is TGTGCCAGCAGTCCGTCCCGGGACAGGGTAGCGTTAAAGGGGTTTAGCAATCAGCCCCAGCATTTT. Protein: CASSPSRDRVALKGFSNQPQHF.

The V and J genes are TRBV19 and TRBJ1-2; TRBD1 matches 7 bases. The CDR3 covers 14 residues. Germline V lookup: CDR1 LNHDA, CDR2 SQIVND (reference sequence). V shed 5 bases, J shed 5 bases, and the junction held 8 bases outside the gene matches. The CDR3 sequence is CASSPGTEVYGYTF. Here the CDR3 DNA reads TGTGCCAGTAGTCCCGGGACAGAAGTTTATGGCTACACCTTC.

V and J are TRBV18 and TRBJ2-7, with D possibly being TRBD2 (5 bases). This CDR3 has 16 amino acids. CDR1 is KGHSH, CDR2 LQKENI, per germline. V lost 3 bases to trimming and J lost 0 bases, with 15 bases between them. CDR3 in DNA: TGTGCCAGCTCACCGATGCCAAACGGGATCTCCTACGAGCAGTACTTC. It encodes CASSPMPNGISYEQYF.

This clone was observed a single time. The chain couples TRBV10-2 to TRBJ1-3; no reliable D call. In germline, CDR1 is WSHSY, CDR2 SAAADI. Trimming removed 8 bases at V and 4 bases at J, with 18 bases between. This CDR3 has 15 amino acids. The CDR3 coding sequence is TGCGCCAGCCTTTCTGATCGTGGCCAGGGAAACACCATATATTTT. The encoded protein is CASLSDRGQGNTIYF.

This clone was counted between two and nine times. The V call is TRBV5-4, the J call TRBJ2-2; TRBD2 is a possible D gene (6 bases). Germline-derived CDR1 and CDR2 are SGHNT and YYREEE (reference sequence). The CDR3 is 18 amino acids. The V end was cut by 10 bases, the J end by 4 bases, with 29 bases between. The CDR3 DNA reads TGTGCCTGCTCAACTTGGGGGGAAGGGGTAATACGCACCGGGGAGCTGTTTTTT. Its protein is CACSTWGEGVIRTGELFF.

V is TRBV30 and J is TRBJ1-6, with 12 positions matching TRBD1. This CDR3 is built from 17 residues. Germline CDR1 reads GTSNPN; CDR2 reads SVGIG (reference sequence). V lost 5 bases to trimming and J lost 0 bases; unmatched junction nucleotides: 5. This CDR3 reads CAWRGTGGRSYNSPLHF. The CDR3 nucleotides read TGTGCCTGGCGCGGGACAGGGGGCCGCTCCTATAATTCACCCCTCCACTTT.